These 2 T cell receptor beta chains originate from one sample sequenced in a study of OX40 agonist ivuxolimab in advanced cancers. The protocol was immunoSEQ multiplex PCR, while the TCRdb copy is restricted to in-frame clones and leaves out a portion. The data show about 31,000 clones, around nine tenths seen once. The sample consisted of CD4+ or CD8+ T cells sorted from blood, taken in a trial of the OX40 agonist ivuxolimab. The source of these receptors is an adult with an advanced solid tumor such as melanoma, head and neck, liver or kidney cancer.

The J gene is TRBJ2-1, the V gene TRBV6-1; D is unresolved. CDR1 is MNHNS, CDR2 SASEGT, per germline. V shed 6 bases and J shed 4 bases, with 4 bases lying between them. There are 11 residues in the CDR3. As DNA, the CDR3 is TGTGCCAGCAGGGATTACAATGAGCAGTTCTTC. It codes for CASRDYNEQFF.

With respect to this clone: Sequence at one end of the junction differs from germline and may be a read error. V usage is TRBV5-1 and J usage is TRBJ2-2; TRBD2 agrees at 15 bases. The germline V gene has CDR1 SGHRS and CDR2 YFSETQ. This CDR3 region has 18 residues. The CDR3 region is CASSPRTSGGAKTGELFF. For the CDR3, the DNA is TGCGCCAGCAGCCCCCGGACTAGCGGGGGGGCGAAGACCGGGGAGCTGTTTTTT.